This T cell receptor (beta chain) was sequenced for a study of blood T cell repertoires in COVID-19 (dated by TCRdb to between 2020 and 2021). Study-wide context: Collaborator samples came from the United States, Italy and Spain and covered acute and convalescent phases of COVID-19. The material from the prospective study consisted of cDNA or gDNA derived from T cells, B-cell-depleted T cells, or PBMCs. The dataset comprised deeply sampled blood TCRbeta repertoires from subjects exposed to, actively infected with, or recovered from COVID-19. The repertoires were made available in a free public database intended to serve as a resource for research on the immune response to SARS-CoV-2. The samples were drawn from the first 160 participants of the ongoing ImmuneRACE study and from roughly 1,300 subjects provided by 6 global collaborators. Nearly every sample came with metadata listing a de-identified subject ID, COVID-19 status, age in years and sex. Where available, HLA class I and class II types were taken from metadata supplied by the sample provider and were not determined by assay-based typing.

The collaborating institutions used their own protocols to collect whole blood in K2EDTA tubes. For TCRbeta analysis, collaborators shipped samples as frozen whole blood, isolated PBMCs, or DNA extracted from either of those sample types. Broader findings and caveats from the paper: How much clinical and demographic metadata was included differed by source and by participant, and the metadata was provided uncurated.

From its cysteine to its phenylalanine, the CDR3 spans 21 amino acids. Kept here is only the CDR3 DNA, which spans 63 bases and is read in frame from base 1. CDR1 and CDR2 are read off the germline V gene (reference sequence) as LNHNV and YYDKDF. Between the V and J ends, shortened by 1 base and 4 bases respectively, the junction contains 28 bases. Remarks on this clone: Its antigen remains unidentified. Base qualities are missing; no much larger clone stands one base away.

TCRbeta CDR3 regions were amplified from genomic DNA by means of the immunoSEQ Assay, a bias-controlled multiplex PCR. For the original study's pipeline: The number of nucleated cells in each sample was estimated from the amplification of reference gene primers within the assay. To quantify the absolute abundance of each unique TCRbeta CDR3 rearrangement, sequence reads were collapsed and filtered. For each sample, productive Simpson clonality was calculated by taking the square root of Simpson's diversity index across productive rearrangements. This immuneACCESS table, as held by TCRdb, lists in-frame sequences with V and J called but not all clones. Of the missing ones, under half trace to an unresolved V gene in checked studies; the others have no known cause. V and J calls and clone size are those listed in that table; D and trimming were worked out from the DNA. The sample table shows over 75,000 clones, and 70% to 85% are seen once. The top ten hold 10% of the sample.

The V gene is TRBV15 and the J gene is TRBJ2-2; a tentative D match to TRBD1 spans 5 bases. The receptor comes from a man aged 65-85 years with acute or convalescent COVID-19. The specimen was peripheral blood. The CDR3 protein: CATSRGGTVELRDGGTGELFF. The DNA sequence reads TGTGCCACCAGCAGAGGAGGTACCGTCGAACTCAGGGATGGCGGCACCGGGGAGCTGTTTTTT. Joined to the reference TRBV15 and TRBJ2-2 proteins, this CDR3 gives the full variable domain: DAMVIQNPRYQVTQFGKPVTLSCSQTLNHNVMYWYQQKSSQAPKLLFHYYDKDFNNEADTPDNFQSRRPNTSFCFLDIRSPGLGDTAMYLCATSRGGTVELRDGGTGELFFGEGSRLTVL.